The rows below give T cell receptor beta chains drawn from one sample of a study of blood T cell repertoires in COVID-19. Here immunoSEQ multiplex PCR was the method, and the copy in TCRdb shows in-frame clones only, minus some. Of almost 350,000 clones listed, roughly 90% are singletons. Sequenced: PBMCs or T cells enriched from blood (not recorded which). These receptors were taken from a woman aged 25 to 39 who had been exposed to COVID-19. Each CDR3 is given without its conserved first and last residue. A clone size is listed for some rows: how often the clone was seen (once, few, many), or a class if it is expanded.

clone size	V gene	J gene	CDR3 protein
NA	TRBV9	TRBJ2-2	ASSVTEAANGELF
once	TRBV6-5	TRBJ2-7	ASSYRGGSPYEQY
once	TRBV27	TRBJ2-5	ASSSATPDQETQY
NA	TRBV3-1/TRBV3-2	TRBJ1-1	ASSYIQGETEAF
NA	TRBV11-3	TRBJ2-3	ASSSRTGGTDTQY
NA	TRBV6-4	TRBJ2-7	ASSDPRRADNDEQY
NA	TRBV12-3/TRBV12-4	TRBJ1-5	ASSPRGNQPQH
few	TRBV6-5	TRBJ1-1	ASSPTQGVVTEAF
NA	TRBV27	TRBJ1-1	ASSPGQVNTEAF
NA	TRBV11-1	TRBJ1-1	ASSPGQGWSTEAF
NA	TRBV27	TRBJ1-5	ASSSLSGGPLGTNNQPQH
NA	TRBV19	TRBJ1-5	ASSIGQGAGPQH
once	TRBV5-1	TRBJ2-1	ASSLEVAGLAGGEQF
NA	TRBV25-1	TRBJ2-5	ASSEYGGSRETQY
NA	TRBV5-1	TRBJ2-7	ASSRRGYEQY
NA	TRBV7-3	TRBJ2-3	ASSSKTSGITDTQY
NA	TRBV10-1	TRBJ1-1	ASSQRTGAGGTEAF
NA	TRBV27	TRBJ2-7	ASTQSGTTTYEQY
NA	TRBV29-1	TRBJ2-1	SVRTGDLYNEQF
NA	TRBV3-1/TRBV3-2	TRBJ2-7	ASSQDPAGFSYEQY
NA	TRBV12-3/TRBV12-4	TRBJ1-1	ASSYRITEAF
NA	TRBV3-1/TRBV3-2	TRBJ2-2	ASSQPGLAGVGELF
NA	TRBV6-4	TRBJ2-3	ASSASGGDTQY
NA	TRBV5-1	TRBJ2-3	ASSGPIDRAVDTQY
NA	TRBV9	TRBJ1-1	ASSVGDKKNTEAF
NA	TRBV2	TRBJ1-6	ASRDSGTGFGSPLH
NA	TRBV7-6	TRBJ2-5	ASSSEGGARETQY
NA	TRBV7-9	TRBJ1-2	ASASTGGQEHSNYGYT
NA	TRBV28	TRBJ1-4	ASKPRGKTDSVTNEKLF
once	TRBV7-8	TRBJ2-5	ASSTGTNQETQY
NA	TRBV4-2	TRBJ2-1	ASSQLLASGTGDYNEQF
NA	TRBV25-1	TRBJ2-2	ASSEPPSGRTTGELF
NA	TRBV24-1	TRBJ1-5	ATSDPRTGHQPQH
NA	TRBV13	TRBJ2-7	ASSSRGGVNEQY
few	TRBV27	TRBJ1-3	ASSRTGVPGNTIY
NA	TRBV27	TRBJ2-7	ASRRGGLGYEQY
NA	TRBV25-1	TRBJ2-1	ASSDRTSGRGGEQF
NA	TRBV29-1	TRBJ2-3	SARRAGGDTQY
NA	TRBV30	TRBJ2-7	AWTQGTYEQY
NA	TRBV7-8	TRBJ1-2	ASSLAGGLDYGYT
NA	TRBV19	TRBJ1-3	ASSRQSSGNTIY
once	TRBV5-1	TRBJ1-1	ASSEDRGVNTEAF
NA	TRBV7-9	TRBJ2-7	ASSQLGQGSYEQY